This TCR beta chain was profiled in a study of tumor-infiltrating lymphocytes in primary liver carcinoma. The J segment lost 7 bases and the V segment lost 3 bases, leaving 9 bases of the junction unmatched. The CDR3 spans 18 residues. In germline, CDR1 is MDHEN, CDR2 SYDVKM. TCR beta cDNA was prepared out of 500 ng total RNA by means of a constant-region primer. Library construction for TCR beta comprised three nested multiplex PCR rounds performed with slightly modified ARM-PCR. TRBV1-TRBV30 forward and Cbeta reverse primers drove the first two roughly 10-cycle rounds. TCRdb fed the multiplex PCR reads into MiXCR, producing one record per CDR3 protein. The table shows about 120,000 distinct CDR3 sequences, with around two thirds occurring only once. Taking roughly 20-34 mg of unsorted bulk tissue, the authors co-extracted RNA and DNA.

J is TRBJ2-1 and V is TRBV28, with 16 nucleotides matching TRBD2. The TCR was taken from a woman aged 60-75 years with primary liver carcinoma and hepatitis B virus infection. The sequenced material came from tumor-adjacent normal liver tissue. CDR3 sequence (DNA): TGTGCCAGCAGTTTTTGGGGACTAGCGGGAGGGAGGGGGAATGAGCAGTTCTTC. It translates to CASSFWGLAGGRGNEQFF.